This TCR beta chain emerged from a study of T cells expressing NK-cell markers. After re-calling the 5' RACE reads, TCRdb lists one entry per CDR3 protein, DNA absent. The sample's table shows about 550,000 distinct CDR3 sequences. The CDR3 covers 13 residues. This receptor was identified in a man younger than 35 in good health. J is TRBJ2-1 and V is TRBV12-3 or TRBV12-4; lacking DNA, the TRBD1 call made by TCRdb goes unchecked. The sample consisted of blood T cells: a sorted CD56 or NKG2C T cell subset, CD4+ or CD8+ T cells, or bulk PBMC T cells (not recorded which). The CDR3 region is CASRPTGYNEQFF.